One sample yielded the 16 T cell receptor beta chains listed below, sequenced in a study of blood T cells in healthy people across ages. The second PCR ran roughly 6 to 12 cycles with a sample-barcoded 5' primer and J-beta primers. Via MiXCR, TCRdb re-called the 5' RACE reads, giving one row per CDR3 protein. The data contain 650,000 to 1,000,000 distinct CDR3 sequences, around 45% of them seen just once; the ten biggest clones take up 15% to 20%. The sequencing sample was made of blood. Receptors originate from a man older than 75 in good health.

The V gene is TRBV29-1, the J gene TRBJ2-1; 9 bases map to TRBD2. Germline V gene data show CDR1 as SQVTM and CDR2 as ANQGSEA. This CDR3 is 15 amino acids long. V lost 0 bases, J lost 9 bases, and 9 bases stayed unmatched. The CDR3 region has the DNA TGCAGCGTTGAAGATCACGCGGGAGGGCCGGGTGAGCAGTTCTTC. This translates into CSVEDHAGGPGEQFF.

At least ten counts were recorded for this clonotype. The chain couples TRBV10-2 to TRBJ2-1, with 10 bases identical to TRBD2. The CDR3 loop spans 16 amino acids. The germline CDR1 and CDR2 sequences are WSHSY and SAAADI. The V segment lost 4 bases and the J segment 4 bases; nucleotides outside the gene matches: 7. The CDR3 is CASSGAGTSAYNEQFF. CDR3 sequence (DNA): TGCGCCAGCAGTGGGGCCGGGACTAGCGCGTACAATGAGCAGTTCTTC.

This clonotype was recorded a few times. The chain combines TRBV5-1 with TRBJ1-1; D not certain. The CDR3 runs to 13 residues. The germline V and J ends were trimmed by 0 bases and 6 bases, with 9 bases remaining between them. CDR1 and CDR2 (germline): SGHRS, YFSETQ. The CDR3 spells CASSLEGFSEAFF. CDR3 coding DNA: TGCGCCAGCAGCTTGGAAGGGTTTTCTGAAGCTTTCTTT. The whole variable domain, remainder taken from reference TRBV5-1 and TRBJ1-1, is KAGVTQTPRYLIKTRGQQVTLSCSPISGHRSVSWYQQTPGQGLQFLFEYFSETQRNKGNFPGRFSGRQFSNSRSEMNVSTLELGDSALYLCASSLEGFSEAFFGQGTRLTVV.

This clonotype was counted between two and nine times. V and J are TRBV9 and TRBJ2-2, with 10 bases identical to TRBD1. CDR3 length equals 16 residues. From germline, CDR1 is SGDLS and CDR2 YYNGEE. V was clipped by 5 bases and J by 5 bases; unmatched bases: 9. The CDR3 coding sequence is TGTGCCAGCAGGAGACGGGGGACAGGGGAAACCGGGGAGCTGTTTTTT. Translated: CASRRRGTGETGELFF.

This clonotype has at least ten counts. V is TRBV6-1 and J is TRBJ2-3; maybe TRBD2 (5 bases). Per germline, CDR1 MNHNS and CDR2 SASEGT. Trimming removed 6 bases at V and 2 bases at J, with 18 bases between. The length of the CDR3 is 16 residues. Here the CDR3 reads CASRLAPGVVTDTQYF. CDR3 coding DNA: TGTGCCAGCAGGCTAGCTCCCGGAGTTGTCACAGATACGCAGTATTTT.

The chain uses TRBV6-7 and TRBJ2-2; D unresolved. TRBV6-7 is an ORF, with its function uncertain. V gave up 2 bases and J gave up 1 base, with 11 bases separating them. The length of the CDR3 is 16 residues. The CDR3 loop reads CASSYVPGLNTGELFF. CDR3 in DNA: TGTGCCAGCAGTTACGTTCCGGGCCTGAACACCGGGGAGCTGTTTTTT.

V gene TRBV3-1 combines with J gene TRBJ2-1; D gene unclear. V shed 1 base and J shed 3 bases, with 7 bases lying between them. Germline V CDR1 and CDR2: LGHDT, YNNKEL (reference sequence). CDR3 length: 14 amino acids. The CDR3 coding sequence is TGTGCCAGCAGCCAAGGTCGAGACTACAATGAGCAGTTCTTC. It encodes CASSQGRDYNEQFF.

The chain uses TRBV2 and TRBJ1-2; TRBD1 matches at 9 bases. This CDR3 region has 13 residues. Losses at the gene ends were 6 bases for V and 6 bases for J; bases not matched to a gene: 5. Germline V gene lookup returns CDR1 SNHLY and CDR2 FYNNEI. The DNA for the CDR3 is TGTGCCAGCAGCGAACAGGGGGCACATGGCTACACCTTC. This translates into CASSEQGAHGYTF.

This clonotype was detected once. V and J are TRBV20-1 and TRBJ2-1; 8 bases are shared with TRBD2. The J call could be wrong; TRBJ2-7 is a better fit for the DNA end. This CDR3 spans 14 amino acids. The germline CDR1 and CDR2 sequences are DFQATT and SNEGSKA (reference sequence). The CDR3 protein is CSVLATSVSNEQYF. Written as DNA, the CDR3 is TGCAGTGTCCTAGCGACTAGCGTATCCAATGAGCAGTACTTC.

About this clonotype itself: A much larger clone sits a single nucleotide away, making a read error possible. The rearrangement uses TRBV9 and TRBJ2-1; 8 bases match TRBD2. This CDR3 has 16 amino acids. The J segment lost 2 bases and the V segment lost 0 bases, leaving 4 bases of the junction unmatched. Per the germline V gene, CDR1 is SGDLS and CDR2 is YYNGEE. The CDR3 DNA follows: TGTGCCAGCAGCGTAGAACTAGCGGAGACCTACAATGAGCAGTTCTTC. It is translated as CASSVELAETYNEQFF.

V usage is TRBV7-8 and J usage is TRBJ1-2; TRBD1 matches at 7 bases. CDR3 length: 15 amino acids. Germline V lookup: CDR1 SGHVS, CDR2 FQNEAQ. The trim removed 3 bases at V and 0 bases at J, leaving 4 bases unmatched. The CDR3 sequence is CASSFGTASNYGYTF. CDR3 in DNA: TGTGCCAGCAGCTTCGGGACAGCTTCTAACTATGGCTACACCTTC.

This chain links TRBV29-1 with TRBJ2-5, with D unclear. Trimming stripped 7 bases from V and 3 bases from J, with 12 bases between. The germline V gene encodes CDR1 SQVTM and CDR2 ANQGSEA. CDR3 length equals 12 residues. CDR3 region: CSGRSGKETQYF. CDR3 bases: TGCAGCGGGCGAAGTGGGAAAGAGACCCAGTACTTC.

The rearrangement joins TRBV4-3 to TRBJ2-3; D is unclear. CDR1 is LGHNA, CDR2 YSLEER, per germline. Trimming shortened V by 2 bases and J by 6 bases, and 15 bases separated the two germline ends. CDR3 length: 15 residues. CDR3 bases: TGCGCCAGCAGCCAAATACTTACCACCGGGGATACGCAGTATTTT. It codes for CASSQILTTGDTQYF.

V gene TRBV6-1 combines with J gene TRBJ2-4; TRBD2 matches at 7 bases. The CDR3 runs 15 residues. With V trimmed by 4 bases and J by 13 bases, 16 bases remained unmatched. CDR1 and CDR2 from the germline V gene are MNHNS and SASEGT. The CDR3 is CASSGSAGERDEQYF. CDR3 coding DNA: TGTGCCAGCAGTGGCTCGGCGGGAGAGAGGGATGAGCAGTACTTC.

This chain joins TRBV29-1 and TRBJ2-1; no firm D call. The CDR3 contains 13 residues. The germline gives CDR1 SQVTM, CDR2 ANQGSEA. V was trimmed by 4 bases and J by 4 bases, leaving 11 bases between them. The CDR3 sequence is CSVVTVPYNEQFF. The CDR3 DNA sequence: TGCAGCGTTGTGACTGTTCCATACAATGAGCAGTTCTTC.

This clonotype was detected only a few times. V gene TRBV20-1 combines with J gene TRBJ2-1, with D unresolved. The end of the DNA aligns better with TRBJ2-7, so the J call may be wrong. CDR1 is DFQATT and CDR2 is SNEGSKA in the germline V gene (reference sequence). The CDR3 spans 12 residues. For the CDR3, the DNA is TGCAGTGCCCTCAGCTCCTACAATGAGCAGTACTTC. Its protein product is CSALSSYNEQYF.